A selection of T cell receptor beta chains follows, all from one sample in a study of Graves' ophthalmopathy and Graves' hyperthyroidism. One entry per CDR3 protein, called by TCRdb with MiXCR from the multiplex PCR reads. The sample records 740,000 or so distinct CDR3 sequences, 40% being singletons. Sequencing was done on a sample of peripheral blood. These receptors originate from an adult man with Graves' ophthalmopathy. CDR3s include the opening cysteine and the closing phenylalanine or tryptophan. A D gene is named only where the DNA matches it firmly. A clone size is listed for some rows: how often the clone was seen (once, few, many), or a class if it is expanded.

>21|TRBD1|TRBJ1-5|TRBV20-1|.
TGCAGTGCTAGAGATCCCTCCCCCGGGACAGGGGGGATTCATAGCAATCAGCCCCAGCATTTT
CSARDPSPGTGGIHSNQPQHF
>18|TRBD2|TRBJ2-5|TRBV5-6|.
TGTGCCAGCAGCCGGCTCCTTGGGACTAGCGGAAGGCAAGAGACCCAGTACTTC
CASSRLLGTSGRQETQYF
>14|.|TRBJ1-2|TRBV2|many
TGTGCCAGCAAGAGGGACCGTGCTAACTATGGCTACACCTTC
CASKRDRANYGYTF
>15|.|TRBJ2-5|TRBV9|.
TGTGCCAGCAGCGTAATGCAGCACCCCCAAGAGACCCAGTACTTC
CASSVMQHPQETQYF
>15|.|TRBJ1-3|TRBV5-4|.
TGTGCCAGCAGCTTGGATCCATACTCTGGAAACACCATATATTTT
CASSLDPYSGNTIYF
>16|TRBD1|TRBJ2-2|TRBV6-2/TRBV6-3|.
TGTGCCAGCAGTTACAGGGGGCCCGTAAACGCCGGGGAGCTGTTTTTT
CASSYRGPVNAGELFF
>15|.|TRBJ1-5|TRBV19|few
TGTGCCAGTAGCCCCCGGTACGGAACTAATCAGCCCCAGCATTTT
CASSPRYGTNQPQHF
>13|.|TRBJ1-4|TRBV10-3|.
TGTGCCATCAGTCAGGGGTATGGTGAAAAACTGTTTTTT
CAISQGYGEKLFF
>18|.|TRBJ1-6|TRBV7-9|few
TGTGCCAGCAGCCACTATTCCCAGGAGAGCTCCTATAATTCACCCCTCCACTTT
CASSHYSQESSYNSPLHF
>15|TRBD2|TRBJ2-1|TRBV19|.
TGTGCCAGTAGTATCCGAGCGGGAGTGGCCCTTGAGCAGTTCTTC
CASSIRAGVALEQFF
>14|.|TRBJ1-6|TRBV4-3|few
TGCGCCAGCAGCTCCGGGCCAGGGGATTCACCCCTCCACTTT
CASSSGPGDSPLHF
>12|.|TRBJ2-7|TRBV6-6|few
TGTGCCAGCAGTTATCCAGGGATCGAGCAGTACTTC
CASSYPGIEQYF
>14|.|TRBJ1-2|TRBV15|few
TGTGCCAGCAGCGACGCGACAGGCGTCTATGGCTACACCTTC
CASSDATGVYGYTF
>18|TRBD2|TRBJ2-5|TRBV10-3|.
TGTGCCATCAGTGAAGACGACAGCACTAGCGGCCTAGATTGGACCCAGTACTTC
CAISEDDSTSGLDWTQYF
>16|.|TRBJ2-7|TRBV10-3|.
TGTGCCAGCAGTGCAGGCCAGGCAACAGTTTCCTACGAGCAGTACTTC
CASSAGQATVSYEQYF
>16|TRBD1|TRBJ2-3|TRBV15|.
TGTGCCACCGAGTCGAGGGACAGGGGCATCACAGATACGCAGTATTTT
CATESRDRGITDTQYF
>16|.|TRBJ2-7|TRBV7-9|many
TGTGCCAGCAGCCTGGAGGGGTTCAGGGAGGCTAAGGAGCAGTACTTC
CASSLEGFREAKEQYF
>16|.|TRBJ1-5|TRBV24-1|once
TGTGCCAGCAGTGACTTCGGGATTTTTAGCAATCAGCCCCAGCATTTT
CASSDFGIFSNQPQHF
>14|TRBD2|TRBJ2-7|TRBV2|once
TGTGCCAGCAGATCTAGCGGGAGAAGGTACGAGCAGTACTTC
CASRSSGRRYEQYF
>13|.|TRBJ1-5|TRBV25-1|once
TGTGCGAGCAGCCGAGGGGGTGTTCAGCCCCAGCATTTT
CASSRGGVQPQHF